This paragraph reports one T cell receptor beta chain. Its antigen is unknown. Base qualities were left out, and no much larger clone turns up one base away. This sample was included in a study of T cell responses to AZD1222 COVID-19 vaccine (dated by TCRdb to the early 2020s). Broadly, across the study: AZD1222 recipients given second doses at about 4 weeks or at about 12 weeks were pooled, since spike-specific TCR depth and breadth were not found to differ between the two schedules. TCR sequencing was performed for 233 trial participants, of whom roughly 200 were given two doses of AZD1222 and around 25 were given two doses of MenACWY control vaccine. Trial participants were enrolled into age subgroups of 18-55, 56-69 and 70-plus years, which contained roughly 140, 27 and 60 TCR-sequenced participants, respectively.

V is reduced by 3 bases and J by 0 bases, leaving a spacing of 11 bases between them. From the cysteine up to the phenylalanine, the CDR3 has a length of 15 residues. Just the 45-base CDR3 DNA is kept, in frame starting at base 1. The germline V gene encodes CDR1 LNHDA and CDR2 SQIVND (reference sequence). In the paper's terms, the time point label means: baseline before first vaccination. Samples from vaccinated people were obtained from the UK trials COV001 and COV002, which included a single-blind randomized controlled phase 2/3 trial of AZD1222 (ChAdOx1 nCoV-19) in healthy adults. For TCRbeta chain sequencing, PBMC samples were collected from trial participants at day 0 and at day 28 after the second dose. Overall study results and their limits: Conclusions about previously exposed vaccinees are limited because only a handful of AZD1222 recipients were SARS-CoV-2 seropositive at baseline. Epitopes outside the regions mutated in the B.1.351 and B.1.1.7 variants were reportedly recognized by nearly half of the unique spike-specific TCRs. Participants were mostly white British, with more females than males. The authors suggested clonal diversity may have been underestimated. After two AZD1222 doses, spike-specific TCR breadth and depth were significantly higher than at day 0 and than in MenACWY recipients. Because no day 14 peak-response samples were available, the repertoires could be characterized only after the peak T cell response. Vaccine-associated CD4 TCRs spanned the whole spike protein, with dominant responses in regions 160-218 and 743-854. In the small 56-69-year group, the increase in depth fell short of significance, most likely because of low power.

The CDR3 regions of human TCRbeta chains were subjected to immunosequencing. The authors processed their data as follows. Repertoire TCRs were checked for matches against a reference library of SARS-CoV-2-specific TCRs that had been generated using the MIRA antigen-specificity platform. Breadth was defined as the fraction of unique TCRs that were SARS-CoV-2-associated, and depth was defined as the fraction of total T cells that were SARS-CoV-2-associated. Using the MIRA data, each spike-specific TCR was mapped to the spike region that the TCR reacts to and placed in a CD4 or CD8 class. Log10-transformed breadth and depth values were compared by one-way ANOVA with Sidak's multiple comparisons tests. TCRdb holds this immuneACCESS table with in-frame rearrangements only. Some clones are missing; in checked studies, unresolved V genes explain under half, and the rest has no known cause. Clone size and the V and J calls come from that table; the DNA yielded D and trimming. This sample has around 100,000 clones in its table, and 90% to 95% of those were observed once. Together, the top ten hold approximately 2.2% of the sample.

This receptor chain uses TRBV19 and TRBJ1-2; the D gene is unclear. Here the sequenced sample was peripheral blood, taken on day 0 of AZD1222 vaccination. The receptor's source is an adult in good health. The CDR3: CASSILMASNYGYTF. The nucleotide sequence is TGTGCCAGTAGTATCCTCATGGCATCTAACTATGGCTACACCTTC.